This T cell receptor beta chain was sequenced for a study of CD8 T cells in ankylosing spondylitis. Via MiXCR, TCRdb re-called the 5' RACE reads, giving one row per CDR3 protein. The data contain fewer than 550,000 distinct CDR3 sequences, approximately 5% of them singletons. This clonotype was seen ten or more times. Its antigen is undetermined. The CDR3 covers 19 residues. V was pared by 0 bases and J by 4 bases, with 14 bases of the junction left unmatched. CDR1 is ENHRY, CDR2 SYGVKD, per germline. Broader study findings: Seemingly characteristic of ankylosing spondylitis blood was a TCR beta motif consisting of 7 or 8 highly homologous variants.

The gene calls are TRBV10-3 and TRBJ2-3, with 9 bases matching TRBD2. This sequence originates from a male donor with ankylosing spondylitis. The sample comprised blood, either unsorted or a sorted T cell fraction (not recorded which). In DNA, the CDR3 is TGTGCCATCAGTGAGTCTTATCGGGGAGTAGCGGGAGTGGCAGATACGCAGTATTTT. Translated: CAISESYRGVAGVADTQYF.